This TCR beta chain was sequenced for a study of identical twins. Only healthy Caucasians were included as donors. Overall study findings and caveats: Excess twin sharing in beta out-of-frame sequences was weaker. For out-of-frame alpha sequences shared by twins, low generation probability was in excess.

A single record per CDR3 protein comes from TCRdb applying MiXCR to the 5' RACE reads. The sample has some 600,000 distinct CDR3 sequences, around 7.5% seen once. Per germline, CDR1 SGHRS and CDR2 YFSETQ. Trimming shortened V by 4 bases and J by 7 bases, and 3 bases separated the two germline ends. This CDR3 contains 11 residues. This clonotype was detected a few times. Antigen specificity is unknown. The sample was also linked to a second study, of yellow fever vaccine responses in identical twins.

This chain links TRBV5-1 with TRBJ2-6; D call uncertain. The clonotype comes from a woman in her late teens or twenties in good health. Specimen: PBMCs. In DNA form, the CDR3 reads TGCGCCAGCAGCGCCGCCAACGTCCTGACTTTC. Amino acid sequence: CASSAANVLTF.